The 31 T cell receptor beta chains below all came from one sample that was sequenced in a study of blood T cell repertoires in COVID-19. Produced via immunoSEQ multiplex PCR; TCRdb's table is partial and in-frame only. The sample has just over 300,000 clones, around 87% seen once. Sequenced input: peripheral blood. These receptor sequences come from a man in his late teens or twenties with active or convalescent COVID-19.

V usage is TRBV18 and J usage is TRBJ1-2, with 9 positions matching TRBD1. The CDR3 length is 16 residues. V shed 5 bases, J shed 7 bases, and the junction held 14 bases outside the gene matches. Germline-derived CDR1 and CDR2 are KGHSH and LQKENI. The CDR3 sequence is CASSGQGHRETGGYTF. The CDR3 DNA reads TGTGCCAGCTCAGGACAGGGGCACAGGGAGACTGGTGGCTACACCTTC.

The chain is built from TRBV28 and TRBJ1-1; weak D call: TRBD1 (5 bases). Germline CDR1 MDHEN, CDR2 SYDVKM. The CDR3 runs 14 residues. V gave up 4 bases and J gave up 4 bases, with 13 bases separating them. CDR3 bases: TGTGCCAGCAGTTCATACAAAAGGGGCACTGAAGCTTTCTTT. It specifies CASSSYKRGTEAFF.

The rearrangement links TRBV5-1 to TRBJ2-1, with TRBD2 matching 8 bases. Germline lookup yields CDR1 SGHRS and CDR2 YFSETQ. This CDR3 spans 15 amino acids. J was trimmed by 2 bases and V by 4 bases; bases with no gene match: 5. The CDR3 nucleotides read TGCGCCAGCAGCAGCAGCGGGAGTCCCTACAATGAGCAGTTCTTC. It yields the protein CASSSSGSPYNEQFF.

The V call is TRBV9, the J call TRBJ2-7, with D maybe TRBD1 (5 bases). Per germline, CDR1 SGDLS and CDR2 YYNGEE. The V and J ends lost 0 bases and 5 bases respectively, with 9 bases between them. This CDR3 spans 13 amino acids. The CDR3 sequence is CASSVAGIDEQYF. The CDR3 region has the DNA TGTGCCAGCAGCGTAGCAGGGATCGACGAGCAGTACTTC.

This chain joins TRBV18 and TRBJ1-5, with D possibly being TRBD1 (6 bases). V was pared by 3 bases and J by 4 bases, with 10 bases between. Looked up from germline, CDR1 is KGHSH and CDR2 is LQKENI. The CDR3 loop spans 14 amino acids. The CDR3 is CASSPRTDNQPQHF. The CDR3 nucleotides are TGTGCCAGCTCACCCCGGACAGATAATCAGCCCCAGCATTTT.

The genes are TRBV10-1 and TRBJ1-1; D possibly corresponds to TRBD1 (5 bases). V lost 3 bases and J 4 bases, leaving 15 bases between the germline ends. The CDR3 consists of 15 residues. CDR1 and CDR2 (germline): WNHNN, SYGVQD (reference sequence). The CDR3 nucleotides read TGCGCCAGCAGTGAAGCTGGGGCTTGGGGCACTGAAGCTTTCTTT. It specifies CASSEAGAWGTEAFF.

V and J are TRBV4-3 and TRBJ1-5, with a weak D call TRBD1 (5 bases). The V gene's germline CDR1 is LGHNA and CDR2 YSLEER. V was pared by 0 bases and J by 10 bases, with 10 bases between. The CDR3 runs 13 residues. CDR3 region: CASSQDGTGPQHF. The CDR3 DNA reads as TGCGCCAGCAGCCAAGACGGAACAGGTCCCCAGCATTTT.

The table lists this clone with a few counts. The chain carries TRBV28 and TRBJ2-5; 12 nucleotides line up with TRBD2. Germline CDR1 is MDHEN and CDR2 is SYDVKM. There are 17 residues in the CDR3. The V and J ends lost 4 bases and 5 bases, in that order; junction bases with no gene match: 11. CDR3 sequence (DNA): TGTGCCAGCAGTTCACCAAGACTAGCGGGAGTTAGTGAGACCCAGTACTTC. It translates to CASSSPRLAGVSETQYF.

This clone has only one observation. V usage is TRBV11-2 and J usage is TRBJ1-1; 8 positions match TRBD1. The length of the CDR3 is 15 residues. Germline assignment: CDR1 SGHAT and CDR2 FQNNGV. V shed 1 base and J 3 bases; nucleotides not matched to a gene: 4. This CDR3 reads CASSLGRTGYTEAFF. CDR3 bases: TGTGCCAGCAGCTTAGGTCGGACAGGGTACACTGAAGCTTTCTTT.

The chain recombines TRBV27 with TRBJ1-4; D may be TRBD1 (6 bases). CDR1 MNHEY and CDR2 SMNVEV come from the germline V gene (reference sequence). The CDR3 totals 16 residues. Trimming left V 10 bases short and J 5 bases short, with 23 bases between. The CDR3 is CATSRRGARANEKLFF. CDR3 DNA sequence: TGTGCCACTTCTAGGCGGGGGGCCCGAGCGAATGAAAAACTGTTTTTT.

CDR3 region: CASSQGSSGANVLTF. The CDR3 DNA is TGTGCCAGCAGCCAAGGGAGTTCTGGGGCCAACGTCCTGACTTTC. The chain employs TRBV4-2 and TRBJ2-6; D ambiguous. The V and J ends lost 1 base and 1 base respectively, with 5 bases between them. This CDR3 has 15 residues. The V gene's germline CDR1 is LGHNA and CDR2 YNFKEQ.

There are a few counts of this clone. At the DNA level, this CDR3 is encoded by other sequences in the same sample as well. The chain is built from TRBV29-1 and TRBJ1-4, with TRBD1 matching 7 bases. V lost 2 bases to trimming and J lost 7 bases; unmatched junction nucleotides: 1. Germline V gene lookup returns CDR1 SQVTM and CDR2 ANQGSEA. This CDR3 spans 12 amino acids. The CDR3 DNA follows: TGCAGCGTTGAATCAGGGGGTGAAAAACTGTTTTTT. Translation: CSVESGGEKLFF.

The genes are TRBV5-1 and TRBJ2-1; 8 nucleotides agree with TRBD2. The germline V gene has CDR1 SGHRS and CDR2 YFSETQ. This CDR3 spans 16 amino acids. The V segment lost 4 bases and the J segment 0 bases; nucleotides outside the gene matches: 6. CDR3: CASSPSGRSSYNEQFF. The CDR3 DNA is TGCGCCAGCAGCCCTAGCGGGCGGAGCTCCTACAATGAGCAGTTCTTC.

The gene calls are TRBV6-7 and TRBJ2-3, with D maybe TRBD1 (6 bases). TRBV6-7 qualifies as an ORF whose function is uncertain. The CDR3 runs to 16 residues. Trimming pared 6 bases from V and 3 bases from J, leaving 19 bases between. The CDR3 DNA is TGTGCCAGCAGGGTCATCAGGAGCCAGGGGACAGATACGCAGTATTTT. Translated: CASRVIRSQGTDTQYF.

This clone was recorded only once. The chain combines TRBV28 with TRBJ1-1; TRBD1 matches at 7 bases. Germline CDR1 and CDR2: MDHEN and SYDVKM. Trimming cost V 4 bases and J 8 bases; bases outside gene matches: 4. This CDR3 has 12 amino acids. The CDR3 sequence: CASSSPTGEAFF. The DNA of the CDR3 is TGTGCCAGCAGTTCTCCGACAGGGGAAGCTTTCTTT.

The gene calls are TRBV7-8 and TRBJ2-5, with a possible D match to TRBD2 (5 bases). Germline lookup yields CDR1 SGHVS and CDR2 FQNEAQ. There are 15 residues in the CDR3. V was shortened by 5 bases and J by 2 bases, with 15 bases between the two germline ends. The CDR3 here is CASSPRTSPQETQYF. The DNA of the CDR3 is TGTGCCAGCAGCCCGCGGACTTCCCCACAAGAGACCCAGTACTTC.

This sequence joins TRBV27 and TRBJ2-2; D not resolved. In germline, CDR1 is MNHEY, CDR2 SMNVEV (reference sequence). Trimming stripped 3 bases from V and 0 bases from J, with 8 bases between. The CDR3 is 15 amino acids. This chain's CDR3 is CASSLGTSNTGELFF. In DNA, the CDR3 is TGTGCCAGCAGTTTGGGCACCTCGAACACCGGGGAGCTGTTTTTT.

The CDR3 is CSVEGGPDRDANYGYTF. The CDR3 DNA reads TGCAGCGTTGAAGGGGGACCGGACAGGGATGCTAACTATGGCTACACCTTC. The J gene is TRBJ1-2, the V gene TRBV29-1, with 8 bases lining up with TRBD1. The ends lost 1 base at V and 0 bases at J; junction bases unmatched: 10. CDR1 SQVTM and CDR2 ANQGSEA come from the germline V gene. This CDR3 region has 17 residues.

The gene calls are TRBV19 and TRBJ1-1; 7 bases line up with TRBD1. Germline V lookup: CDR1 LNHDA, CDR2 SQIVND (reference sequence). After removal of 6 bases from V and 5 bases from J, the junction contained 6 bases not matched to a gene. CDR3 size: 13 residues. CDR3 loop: CASSGTAGTEAFF. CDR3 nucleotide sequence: TGTGCCAGTAGCGGGACAGCCGGGACTGAAGCTTTCTTT.

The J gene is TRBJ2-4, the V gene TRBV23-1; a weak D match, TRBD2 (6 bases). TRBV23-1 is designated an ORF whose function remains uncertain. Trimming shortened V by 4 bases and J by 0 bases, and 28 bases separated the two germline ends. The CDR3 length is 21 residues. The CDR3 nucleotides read TGCGCCAGCAGTCGCCGAACGGCGGGAATCGGAGAGTTGACAGCCAAAAACATTCAGTACTTC. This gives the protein CASSRRTAGIGELTAKNIQYF.

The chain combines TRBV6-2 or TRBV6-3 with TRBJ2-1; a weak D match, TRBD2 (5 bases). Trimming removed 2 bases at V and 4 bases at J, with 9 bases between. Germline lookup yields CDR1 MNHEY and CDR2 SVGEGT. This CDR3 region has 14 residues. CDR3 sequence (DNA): TGTGCCAGCAGTTACACGGGGAGTTACAATGAGCAGTTCTTC. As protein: CASSYTGSYNEQFF.

DNA of the CDR3: TGTGCCAGCAGGCGGCAGGGGTCCTCCACCGGGGAGCTGTTTTTT. Its protein is CASRRQGSSTGELFF. The chain has TRBV14 and TRBJ2-2; possibly TRBD1 for D (6 bases). This CDR3 contains 15 residues. Germline V gene sequence: CDR1 SGHDN, CDR2 FVKESK. V gave up 6 bases and J gave up 4 bases, with 15 bases separating them. Complete variable domain (other parts from reference TRBV14 and TRBJ2-2): EAGVTQFPSHSVIEKGQTVTLRCDPISGHDNLYWYRRVMGKEIKFLLHFVKESKQDESGMPNNRFLAERTGGTYSTLKVQPAELEDSGVYFCASRRQGSSTGELFFGEGSRLTVL.

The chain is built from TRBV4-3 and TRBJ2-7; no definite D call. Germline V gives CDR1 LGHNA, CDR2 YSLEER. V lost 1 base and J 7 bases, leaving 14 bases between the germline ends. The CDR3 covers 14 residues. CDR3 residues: CASSQGVKAGEQYF. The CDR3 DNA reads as TGCGCCAGCAGCCAAGGGGTGAAGGCAGGAGAGCAGTACTTC.

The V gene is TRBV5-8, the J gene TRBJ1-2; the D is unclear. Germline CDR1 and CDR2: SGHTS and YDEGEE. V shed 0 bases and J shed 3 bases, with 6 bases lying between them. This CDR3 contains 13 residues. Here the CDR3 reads CASSLERDYGYTF. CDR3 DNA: TGTGCCAGCAGCTTGGAGCGCGACTATGGCTACACCTTC.

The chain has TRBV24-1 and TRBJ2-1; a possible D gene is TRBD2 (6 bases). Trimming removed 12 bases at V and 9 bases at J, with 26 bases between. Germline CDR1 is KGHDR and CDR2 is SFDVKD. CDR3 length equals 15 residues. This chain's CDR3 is CASCSSEELCGEQFF. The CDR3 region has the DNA TGTGCCTCCTGTTCTAGCGAGGAACTTTGCGGTGAGCAGTTCTTC.

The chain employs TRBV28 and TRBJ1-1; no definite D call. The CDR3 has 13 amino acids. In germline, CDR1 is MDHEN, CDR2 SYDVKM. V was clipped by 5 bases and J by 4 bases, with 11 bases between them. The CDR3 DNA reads TGTGCCAGCAGTCCCCCGGGTCGCACTGAAGCTTTCTTT. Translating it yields CASSPPGRTEAFF.

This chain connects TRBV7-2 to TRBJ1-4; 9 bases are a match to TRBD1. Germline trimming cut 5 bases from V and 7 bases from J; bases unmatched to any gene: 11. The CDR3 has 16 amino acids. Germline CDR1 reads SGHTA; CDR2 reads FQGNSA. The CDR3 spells CASSPGSGTGSEKLFF. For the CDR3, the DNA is TGTGCCAGCAGCCCCGGTTCCGGGACAGGGAGTGAAAAACTGTTTTTT. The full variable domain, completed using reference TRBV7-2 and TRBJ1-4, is GAGVSQSPSNKVTEKGKDVELRCDPISGHTALYWYRQSLGQGLEFLIYFQGNSAPDKSGLPSDRFSAERTGGSVSTLTIQRTQQEDSAVYLCASSPGSGTGSEKLFFGSGTQLSVL.

CDR3 in DNA: TGTGCCAGCAGCTCACAGACAGGTCCGAACACCGGGGAGCTGTTTTTT. This translates into CASSSQTGPNTGELFF. This rearrangement joins TRBV11-2 to TRBJ2-2; perhaps TRBD1 as D (6 bases). V dropped 4 bases and J dropped 0 bases, with 12 bases sitting between them. CDR1 is SGHAT and CDR2 is FQNNGV in the germline V gene. The CDR3 sequence is 16 residues long.

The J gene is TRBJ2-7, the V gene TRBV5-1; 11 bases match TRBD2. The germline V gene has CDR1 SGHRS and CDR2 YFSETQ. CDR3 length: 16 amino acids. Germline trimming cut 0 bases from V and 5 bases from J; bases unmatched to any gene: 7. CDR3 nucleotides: TGCGCCAGCAGCTTGGATGCTAGCGGGAGGACCAACGAGCAGTACTTC. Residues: CASSLDASGRTNEQYF. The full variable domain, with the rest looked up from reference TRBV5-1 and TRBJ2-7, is KAGVTQTPRYLIKTRGQQVTLSCSPISGHRSVSWYQQTPGQGLQFLFEYFSETQRNKGNFPGRFSGRQFSNSRSEMNVSTLELGDSALYLCASSLDASGRTNEQYFGPGTRLTVT.

Written as DNA, the CDR3 is TGTGCCAGTGCCACAGGAATAAACACTGAAGCTTTCTTT. Translating it yields CASATGINTEAFF. The V call is TRBV19, the J call TRBJ1-1; D may be TRBD1 (5 bases). The CDR3 runs to 13 residues. Trimming stripped 8 bases from V and 2 bases from J, with 12 bases between. Germline V lookup: CDR1 LNHDA, CDR2 SQIVND (reference sequence).

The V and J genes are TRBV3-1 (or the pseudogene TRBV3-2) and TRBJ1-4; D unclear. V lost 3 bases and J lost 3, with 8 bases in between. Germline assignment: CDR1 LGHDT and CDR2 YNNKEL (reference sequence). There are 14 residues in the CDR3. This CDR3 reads CASSHLVANEKLFF. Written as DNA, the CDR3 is TGTGCCAGCAGCCACCTGGTAGCTAATGAAAAACTGTTTTTT.